This T cell receptor (beta chain) is drawn from a study of blood T cell repertoires in COVID-19. Germline V CDR1 and CDR2: KGHSH, LQKENI. The V end lost 3 bases, the J end lost 1 base, and 9 bases lay between the germline ends. The CDR3 runs to 14 residues. The method was immunoSEQ multiplex PCR; TCRdb's version includes in-frame clones alone and lacks a portion of them. The table shows nearly 350,000 clones, with around 80% occurring only once. The chain recombines TRBV18 with TRBJ1-1; D is unresolved. Sequences were obtained from peripheral blood. This receptor was obtained from a man in his thirties or forties with active or convalescent COVID-19. The CDR3 region is CASSPPTENTEAFF. Written as DNA, the CDR3 is TGTGCCAGCTCACCCCCAACAGAGAACACTGAAGCTTTCTTT.